The rows below give T cell receptor beta chains drawn from one sample of a study of shared clonotypes between healthy human individuals. The assay was immunoSEQ multiplex PCR, and TCRdb's table has in-frame clones only and misses some. The table shows 1.5 million to 2.5 million clones, with about 95% occurring only once. The sample consisted of naive CD8+ T cells sorted from blood. The receptors come from a man between 18 and 29 years old in good health. Each CDR3 is given with its conserved first and last residue. Each record gives: V gene, D gene, J gene, clone size, CDR3 DNA, CDR3 protein. D genes are given only for firm matches. Clone size is not always given. Where it is, it says once, few, many or a class for expanded clones.

>TRBV19|-|TRBJ2-5|-
TGTGCCAGTAGTATAGGAGGGCTGGAGACCCAGTACTTC
CASSIGGLETQYF
>TRBV5-1|-|TRBJ2-3|once
TGCGCCAGCCGAGGACCCCCCACAGATACGCAGTATTTT
CASRGPPTDTQYF
>TRBV6-5|TRBD2|TRBJ2-1|once
TGTGCCAGCAGCGTACTAGCGGGAGACCATGAGCAGTTCTTC
CASSVLAGDHEQFF
>TRBV9|TRBD1|TRBJ2-5|-
TGTGCCAGCAGCGTAGAGGGGGCAGGGGGACAAGAGACCCAGTACTTC
CASSVEGAGGQETQYF
>TRBV7-9|TRBD2|TRBJ2-3|-
TGTGCCAGCAGAAGTAGCCCCCGCCTAGCGGGGGGGCCCGATACGCAGTATTTT
CASRSSPRLAGGPDTQYF
>TRBV5-4|-|TRBJ2-2|-
TGTGCCAGCAGCTTGGCTCTAGGGGGGGAAACCTGGGGAACCGGGGAGCTGTTTTTT
CASSLALGGETWGTGELFF
>TRBV4-1|TRBD1|TRBJ2-3|-
TGCGCCAGCAGCCAGACAGGACAGGGGGCAGATACGCAGTATTTT
CASSQTGQGADTQYF
>TRBV5-6|-|TRBJ2-5|-
TGTGCCAGCAGCTTGGGAGGGCTCGGTGAGACCCAGTACTTC
CASSLGGLGETQYF
>TRBV27|-|TRBJ2-3|few
TGTGCCAGCAGTTTACTAGGAGATACGCAGTATTTT
CASSLLGDTQYF
>TRBV6-1|-|TRBJ1-2|-
TGTGCCAGCAGTGAAGTGCGGGGAGACTATGGCTACACCTTC
CASSEVRGDYGYTF
>TRBV27|-|TRBJ1-6|-
TGTGCCAGCAGTTTAGGGATTGTTAATTCACCCCTCCACTTT
CASSLGIVNSPLHF
>TRBV13|-|TRBJ1-4|once
TGTGCCACCAAACAGGGTGTGGATGAAAAACTGTTTTTT
CATKQGVDEKLFF
>TRBV7-6|-|TRBJ2-7|once
TGTGCCAGCAGCCACCCCTTCGGCGAGCAGTACTTC
CASSHPFGEQYF
>TRBV4-1|-|TRBJ2-7|-
TGCGCCAGCAGCCAAACGGCAGACTACGAGCAGTACTTC
CASSQTADYEQYF
>TRBV27|-|TRBJ1-1|-
TGTGCCAGCAGTTTTGGATCGAACACTGAAGCTTTCTTT
CASSFGSNTEAFF
>TRBV13|-|TRBJ2-1|-
TGTGCCAGCAGCTTAGGGGTGGCAGGGTATATCTTC
CASSLGVAGYIF
>TRBV9|-|TRBJ1-4|-
TGTGCCAGCAGCCAGGGGTGGGGTAATGAAAAACTGTTTTTT
CASSQGWGNEKLFF
>TRBV4-1|-|TRBJ1-1|-
TGCGCCAGCAGCCAAGGGCAGGGGATGAACACTGAAGCTTTCTTT
CASSQGQGMNTEAFF
>TRBV6-6|-|TRBJ2-3|-
TGTGCCAGCTCCCTCGCAGGGAGCACAGATACGCAGTATTTT
CASSLAGSTDTQYF
>TRBV7-9|-|TRBJ1-1|-
TGTGCCAGCAGCTTAGGGGCAGGATTTGAGACCACTGAAGCTTTCTTT
CASSLGAGFETTEAFF
>TRBV4-3|-|TRBJ2-6|-
TGCGCCAGCAGCCAAGTGGAGTTTGGGGCCAACGTCCTGACTTTC
CASSQVEFGANVLTF
>TRBV10-3|-|TRBJ1-6|-
TGTGCCATCAGTGAGGACCGCCAGAGCCTTAATAATTCACCCCTCCACTTT
CAISEDRQSLNNSPLHF
>TRBV2|TRBD2|TRBJ2-2|-
TGTGCCAGCAGTGAGGAGACTAGCGGGAGGAAGTACACCGGGGAGCTGTTTTTT
CASSEETSGRKYTGELFF
>TRBV28|TRBD2|TRBJ2-7|-
TGTGCCAGCAGTTTACCCCTCCAGCGGGGGCCCTACGAGCAGTACTTC
CASSLPLQRGPYEQYF
>TRBV7-9|-|TRBJ1-4|-
TGTGCCAGCAGCGGCCATCGGGGGGCAGATGAAAAACTGTTTTTT
CASSGHRGADEKLFF
>TRBV7-2|TRBD1|TRBJ1-5|-
TGTGCCAGCAGCGACGGACAGGGACCAAATCAGCCCCAGCATTTT
CASSDGQGPNQPQHF
>TRBV6-6|-|TRBJ2-3|-
TGTGCCAGCAGTTACTCGGCTAGCATGGATACGCAGTATTTT
CASSYSASMDTQYF
>TRBV5-6|TRBD1|TRBJ2-5|-
TGTGCCAGCAGCTTGGGAGGACAGGGGGTTTACCAAGAGACCCAGTACTTC
CASSLGGQGVYQETQYF
>TRBV7-9|TRBD1|TRBJ2-3|-
TGTGCCAGCAGCCCCCAGACAGGGTCATACACAGATACGCAGTATTTT
CASSPQTGSYTDTQYF
>TRBV9|-|TRBJ2-1|-
TGTGCCAGCGGGGATGGGGGATTGGATGAGCAGTTCTTC
CASGDGGLDEQFF
>TRBV6-1|-|TRBJ1-5|-
TGTGCCAGCAGTCAACCGAGGACAGTTAATCAGCCCCAGCATTTT
CASSQPRTVNQPQHF
>TRBV11-2|-|TRBJ1-2|few
TGTGCCAGCAGCCCAGGAGGGGCTGGGGGCTACACCTTC
CASSPGGAGGYTF
>TRBV10-3|TRBD1|TRBJ1-4|-
TGTGCCATCAGTGAGTCGTCCAGGGGGTCGGTCGAAGGAAAACTGTTTTTT
CAISESSRGSVEGKLFF
>TRBV5-8|TRBD1|TRBJ1-6|-
TGTGCCAGCAGCTTGACAGGGGGCGCGGGTTCACCCCTCCACTTT
CASSLTGGAGSPLHF
>TRBV10-3|-|TRBJ1-2|-
TGTGCCATCAGTGAGTCGCGCAGAGAAAACTATGGCTACACCTTC
CAISESRRENYGYTF
>TRBV5-1|-|TRBJ2-7|-
TGCGCCAGCAGCCCGGTTGGGGCCAACAGCGTTTCCTACGAGCAGTACTTC
CASSPVGANSVSYEQYF